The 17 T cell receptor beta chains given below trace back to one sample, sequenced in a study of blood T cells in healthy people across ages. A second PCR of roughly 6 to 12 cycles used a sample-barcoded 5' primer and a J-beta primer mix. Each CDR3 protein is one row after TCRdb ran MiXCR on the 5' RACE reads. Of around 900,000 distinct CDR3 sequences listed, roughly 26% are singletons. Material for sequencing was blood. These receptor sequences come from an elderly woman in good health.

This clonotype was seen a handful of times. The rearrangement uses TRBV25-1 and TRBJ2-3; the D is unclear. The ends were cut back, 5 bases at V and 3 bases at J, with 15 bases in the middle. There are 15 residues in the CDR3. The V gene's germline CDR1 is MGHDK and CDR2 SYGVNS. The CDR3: CASSMRGPMTDTQYF. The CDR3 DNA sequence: TGTGCCAGCAGTATGCGAGGCCCGATGACAGATACGCAGTATTTT.

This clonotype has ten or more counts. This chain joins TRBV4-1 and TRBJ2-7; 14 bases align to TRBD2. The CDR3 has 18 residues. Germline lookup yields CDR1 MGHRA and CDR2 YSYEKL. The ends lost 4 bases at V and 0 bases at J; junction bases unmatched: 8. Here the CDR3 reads CASSRGTSGGRSSYEQYF. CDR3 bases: TGCGCCAGCAGCCGAGGGACTAGCGGGGGCCGGAGCTCCTACGAGCAGTACTTC.

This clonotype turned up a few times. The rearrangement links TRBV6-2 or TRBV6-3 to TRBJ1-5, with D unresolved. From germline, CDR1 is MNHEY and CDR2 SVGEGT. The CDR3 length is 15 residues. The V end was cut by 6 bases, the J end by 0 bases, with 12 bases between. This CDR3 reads CASRSDQYSNQPQHF. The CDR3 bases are TGTGCCAGCAGATCGGACCAGTATAGCAATCAGCCCCAGCATTTT.

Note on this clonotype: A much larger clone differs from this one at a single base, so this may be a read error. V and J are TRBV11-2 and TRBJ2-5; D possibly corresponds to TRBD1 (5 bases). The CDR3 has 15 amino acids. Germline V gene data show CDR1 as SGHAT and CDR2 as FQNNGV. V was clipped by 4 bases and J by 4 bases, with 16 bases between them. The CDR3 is CASSSNVGVRETQYF. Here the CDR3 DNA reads TGTGCCAGCAGCTCAAACGTAGGGGTGCGAGAGACCCAGTACTTC.

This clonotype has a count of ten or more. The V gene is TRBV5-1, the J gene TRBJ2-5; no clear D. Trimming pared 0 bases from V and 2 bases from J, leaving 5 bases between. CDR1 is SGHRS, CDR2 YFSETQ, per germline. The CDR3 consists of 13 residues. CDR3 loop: CASSLDGQETQYF. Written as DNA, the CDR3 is TGCGCCAGCAGCTTGGACGGTCAAGAGACCCAGTACTTC.

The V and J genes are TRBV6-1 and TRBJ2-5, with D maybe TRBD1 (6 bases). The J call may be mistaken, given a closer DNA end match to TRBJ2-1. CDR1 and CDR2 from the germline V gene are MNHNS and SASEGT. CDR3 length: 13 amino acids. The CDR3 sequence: CASTLTGQETQFF. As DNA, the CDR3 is TGTGCCAGCACCCTGACAGGCCAAGAGACCCAGTTCTTC.

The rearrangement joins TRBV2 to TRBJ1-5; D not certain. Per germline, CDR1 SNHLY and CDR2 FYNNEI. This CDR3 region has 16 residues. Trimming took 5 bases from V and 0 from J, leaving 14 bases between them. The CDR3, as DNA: TGTGCCAGCAGTAACCGGGTCCCTTATAGCAATCAGCCCCAGCATTTT. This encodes CASSNRVPYSNQPQHF. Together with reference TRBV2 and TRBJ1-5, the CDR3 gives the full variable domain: EPEVTQTPSHQVTQMGQEVILRCVPISNHLYFYWYRQILGQKVEFLVSFYNNEISEKSEIFDDQFSVERPDGSNFTLKIRSTKLEDSAMYFCASSNRVPYSNQPQHFGDGTRLSIL.

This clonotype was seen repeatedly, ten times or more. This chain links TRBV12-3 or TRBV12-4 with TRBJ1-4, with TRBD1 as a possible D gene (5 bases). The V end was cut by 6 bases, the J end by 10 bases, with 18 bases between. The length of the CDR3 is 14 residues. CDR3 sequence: CASRPGGTLGKLFF. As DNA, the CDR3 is TGTGCCAGCAGACCTGGTGGGACTCTCGGAAAACTGTTTTTT.

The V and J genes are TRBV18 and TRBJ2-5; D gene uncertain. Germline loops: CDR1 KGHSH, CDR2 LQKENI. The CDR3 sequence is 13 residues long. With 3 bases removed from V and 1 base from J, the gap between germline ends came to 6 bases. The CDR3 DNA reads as TGTGCCAGCTCACCGAATAGCCAAGAGACCCAGTACTTC. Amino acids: CASSPNSQETQYF. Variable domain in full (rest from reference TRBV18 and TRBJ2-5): NAGVMQNPRHLVRRRGQEARLRCSPMKGHSHVYWYRQLPEEGLKFMVYLQKENIIDESGMPKERFSAEFPKEGPSILRIQQVVRGDSAAYFCASSPNSQETQYFGPGTRLLVL.

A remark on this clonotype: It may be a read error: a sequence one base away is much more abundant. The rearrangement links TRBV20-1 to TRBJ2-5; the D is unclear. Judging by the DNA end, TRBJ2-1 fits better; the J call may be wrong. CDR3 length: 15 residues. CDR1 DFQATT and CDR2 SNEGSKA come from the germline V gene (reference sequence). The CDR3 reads CSAYPTDGSLETQFF. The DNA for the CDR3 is TGCAGTGCTTACCCAACGGACGGATCCCTGGAGACCCAGTTCTTC.

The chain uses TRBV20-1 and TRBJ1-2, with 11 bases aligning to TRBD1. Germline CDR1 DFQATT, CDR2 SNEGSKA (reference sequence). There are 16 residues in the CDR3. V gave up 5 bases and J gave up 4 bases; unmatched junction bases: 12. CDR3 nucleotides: TGCAGTGCTCCCCGTCGGGGGGGGACAGGGGGCTATGGCTACACCTTC. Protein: CSAPRRGGTGGYGYTF.

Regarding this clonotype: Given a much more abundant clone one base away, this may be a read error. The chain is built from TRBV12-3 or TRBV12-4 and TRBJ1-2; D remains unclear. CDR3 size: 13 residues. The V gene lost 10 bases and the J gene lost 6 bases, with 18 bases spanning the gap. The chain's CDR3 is CAIRPRQAHGYTF. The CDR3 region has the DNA TGTGCCATACGCCCGCGGCAGGCTCATGGCTACACCTTC.

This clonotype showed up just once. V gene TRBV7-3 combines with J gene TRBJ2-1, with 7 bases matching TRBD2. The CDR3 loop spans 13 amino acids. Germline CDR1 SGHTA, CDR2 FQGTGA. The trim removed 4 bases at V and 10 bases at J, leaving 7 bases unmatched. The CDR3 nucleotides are TGTGCCAGCAGCTCCGTCGGGGGGAGGGAGCAGTTCTTC. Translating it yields CASSSVGGREQFF.

The CDR3 DNA follows: TGCGCCAGCAGCTTGTGGGGGGGGACGGGGAACACTGAAGCTTTCTTT. Residues: CASSLWGGTGNTEAFF. This chain joins TRBV5-1 and TRBJ1-1; a possible D gene is TRBD1 (5 bases). Per the germline V gene, CDR1 is SGHRS and CDR2 is YFSETQ. The CDR3 has 16 amino acids. V was cut by 1 base and J by 1 base, with 14 bases left in between.

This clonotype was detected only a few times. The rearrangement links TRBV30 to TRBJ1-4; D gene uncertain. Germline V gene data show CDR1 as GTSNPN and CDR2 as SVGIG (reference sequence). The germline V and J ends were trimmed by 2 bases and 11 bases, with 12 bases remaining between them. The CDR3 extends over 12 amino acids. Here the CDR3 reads CAWSPDAGKLFF. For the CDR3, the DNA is TGTGCCTGGAGTCCAGACGCCGGGAAACTGTTTTTT.

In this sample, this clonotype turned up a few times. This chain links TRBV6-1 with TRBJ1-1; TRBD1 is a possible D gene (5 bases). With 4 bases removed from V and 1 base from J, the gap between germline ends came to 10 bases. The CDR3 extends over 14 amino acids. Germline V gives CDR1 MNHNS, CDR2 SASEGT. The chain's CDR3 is CASSGVGGNTEAFF. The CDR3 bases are TGTGCCAGCAGTGGCGTTGGGGGGAACACTGAAGCTTTCTTT.

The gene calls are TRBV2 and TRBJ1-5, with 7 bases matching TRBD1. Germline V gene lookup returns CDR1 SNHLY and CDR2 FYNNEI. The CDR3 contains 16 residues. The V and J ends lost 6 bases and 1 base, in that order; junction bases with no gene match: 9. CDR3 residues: CASSLGQVRSNQPQHF. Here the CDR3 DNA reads TGTGCCAGCAGCCTCGGACAGGTTAGAAGCAATCAGCCCCAGCATTTT.